The rows below give T cell receptor beta chains drawn from one sample of a study of blood T cell repertoires in COVID-19. TCRdb's copy holds only in-frame clones and misses some; the assay was immunoSEQ multiplex PCR. The table includes 200,000 to 250,000 clones, about 90% detected once. The sample was PBMCs or T cells enriched from blood (not recorded which). All receptors come from a man aged 25-45 years who had recovered from COVID-19. CDR3s include the opening cysteine and the closing phenylalanine or tryptophan. Fields, in order: D gene, J gene, V gene, clone size, CDR3 DNA, CDR3 protein. D genes are given only for firm matches. The size field is filled for only some rows; it gives once, few, many or a size class.

d_gene: TRBD1; j_gene: TRBJ2-7; v_gene: TRBV6-5; abundance: -; CDR3nt: TGTGCCAGCAGTTACCGGGACAGGGGGACCTACGAGCAGTACTTC; CDR3aa: CASSYRDRGTYEQYF
d_gene: TRBD1; j_gene: TRBJ2-7; v_gene: TRBV15; abundance: -; CDR3nt: TGTGCCACCAGCAGCCCAGGGGGATCCTACGAGCAGTACTTC; CDR3aa: CATSSPGGSYEQYF
d_gene: TRBD2; j_gene: TRBJ2-3; v_gene: TRBV11-2; abundance: -; CDR3nt: TGTGCCAGCAGCTTAGTTGCGGGAGGGGGCACAGATACGCAGTATTTT; CDR3aa: CASSLVAGGGTDTQYF
d_gene: TRBD1; j_gene: TRBJ2-7; v_gene: TRBV27; abundance: -; CDR3nt: TGTGCCAGCAGTTTATCGGTACGACAGGGGCGCTACGAGCAGTACTTC; CDR3aa: CASSLSVRQGRYEQYF
d_gene: TRBD1; j_gene: TRBJ1-4; v_gene: TRBV9; abundance: -; CDR3nt: TGTGCCAGCAGCCCAGGGGGACAGGGGTCTCGGGAAAAACTGTTTTTT; CDR3aa: CASSPGGQGSREKLFF
d_gene: -; j_gene: TRBJ2-5; v_gene: TRBV6-6; abundance: -; CDR3nt: TGTGCCAGCAGTTTCGGACTTCAGGGGTCTGGAGAGACCCAGTACTTC; CDR3aa: CASSFGLQGSGETQYF
d_gene: -; j_gene: TRBJ1-2; v_gene: TRBV24-1; abundance: -; CDR3nt: TGTGCCACCAACCGCGGAGGCGATGGCTACACCTTC; CDR3aa: CATNRGGDGYTF
d_gene: -; j_gene: TRBJ2-1; v_gene: TRBV3-1/TRBV3-2; abundance: -; CDR3nt: TGTGCCAGCAGCAAACAGGGCAACAATGAGCAGTTCTTC; CDR3aa: CASSKQGNNEQFF
d_gene: -; j_gene: TRBJ1-2; v_gene: TRBV19; abundance: -; CDR3nt: TGTGCCAGTCGCGGAAACTATGGCTACACCTTC; CDR3aa: CASRGNYGYTF
d_gene: TRBD1; j_gene: TRBJ2-7; v_gene: TRBV28; abundance: once; CDR3nt: TGTGCCAGTACGCGGACAGGGGCCTACGAGCAGTACTTC; CDR3aa: CASTRTGAYEQYF
d_gene: TRBD1; j_gene: TRBJ1-1; v_gene: TRBV6-2/TRBV6-3; abundance: -; CDR3nt: TGTGCCAGCAGCTCCCACAGGGGAGTGAACACTGAAGCTTTCTTT; CDR3aa: CASSSHRGVNTEAFF
d_gene: -; j_gene: TRBJ2-2; v_gene: TRBV7-2; abundance: -; CDR3nt: TGTGCCAGCAGCCCTACGGGATTCGGGGGCACCGGGGAGCTGTTTTTT; CDR3aa: CASSPTGFGGTGELFF